The entry below gives a single T cell receptor beta chain sequence along with its context. The sample holds one count of this clone. Its antigen specificity is not known. Per-nucleotide qualities are absent, and no much larger clonotype sits a single base away. Other DNA sequences in this sample translate to the same CDR3. CDR1 MNHEY and CDR2 SMNVEV are derived from the germline V gene (reference sequence). At the junction V is shortened by 2 bases and J by 4 bases, with 9 bases in between. CDR3 length: 14 amino acids, cysteine to phenylalanine. Just CDR3 DNA is preserved here, 42 bases in frame from base 1. Each collaborating institution followed its own protocols to collect whole blood in K2EDTA tubes. For TCRbeta analysis, collaborators shipped samples in one of three forms: frozen whole blood, isolated PBMCs, or DNA extracted from either of those sample types. TCRbeta CDR3 regions were amplified from genomic DNA using the immunoSEQ Assay, a bias-controlled multiplex PCR. Regarding the original processing steps: Nucleated cell counts per sample were estimated from amplification of reference gene primers within the assay. Sequence reads were collapsed and filtered to measure the absolute abundance of every unique TCRbeta CDR3 rearrangement. For each sample, productive Simpson clonality was calculated by taking the square root of Simpson's diversity index across productive rearrangements. Drawn from immuneACCESS, this table holds only the in-frame rearrangements with V and J called that TCRdb kept. Clones are partly lost; checked studies trace under half to an unresolved V gene and leave the rest unexplained. V and J calls plus clone size are reproduced from that table; the DNA served to infer D and trimming. The sample includes 280,000 or so clones, with roughly 88% observed a single time. In total, the top ten clones hold approximately 8.8% of the sample.

This entry comes from a study of blood T cell repertoires in COVID-19 (dated by TCRdb to the early 2020s). In the study overall: Samples covering the acute and convalescent phases of COVID-19 were provided by collaborators in the United States, Italy and Spain. The dataset comprised deeply sampled blood TCRbeta repertoires from subjects exposed to, actively infected with, or recovered from COVID-19. The material from the prospective study consisted of cDNA or gDNA derived from T cells, B-cell-depleted T cells, or PBMCs. A de-identified subject ID, COVID-19 status, age in years and sex were almost always included in the sample metadata. Samples were obtained from the ongoing ImmuneRACE study (first 160 participants) and from about 1,300 subjects provided by 6 global collaborators. Where HLA class I and class II types were available, the types were taken from metadata supplied by the sample provider, not from assay-based typing. The repertoires were made available in a free public database intended to serve as a resource for research on the immune response to SARS-CoV-2. Summary of the overall study and its limitations: The quantity of clinical and demographic metadata differed by source and by participant and was supplied without curation.

The sample was peripheral blood. The clonotype originates from a man between 18 and 29 years old with active or convalescent COVID-19. The chain is encoded by TRBV27 joined to TRBJ1-5, with the D gene uncertain. The CDR3 region: CASSLRGGNQPQHF. The sequence in DNA is TGTGCCAGCAGTTTACGGGGTGGAAATCAGCCCCAGCATTTT.